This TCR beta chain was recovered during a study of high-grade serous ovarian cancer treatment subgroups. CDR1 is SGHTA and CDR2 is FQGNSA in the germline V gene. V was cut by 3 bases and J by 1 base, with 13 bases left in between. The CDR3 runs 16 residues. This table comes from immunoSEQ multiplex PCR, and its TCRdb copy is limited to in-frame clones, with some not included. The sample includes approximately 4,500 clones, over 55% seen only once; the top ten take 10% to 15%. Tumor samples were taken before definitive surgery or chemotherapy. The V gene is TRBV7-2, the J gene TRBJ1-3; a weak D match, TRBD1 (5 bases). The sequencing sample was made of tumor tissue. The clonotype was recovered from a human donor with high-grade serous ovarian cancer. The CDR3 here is CASSLNQGRSGNTIYF. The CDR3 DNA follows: TGTGCCAGCAGCTTGAATCAGGGTCGGTCTGGAAACACCATATATTTT.